One sample yielded the 2 T cell receptor beta chains listed below, sequenced in a study of blood T cell repertoires in COVID-19. Sequencing was performed with immunoSEQ multiplex PCR; in TCRdb, only in-frame clones are kept and a portion is missing. The sample has hundreds of thousands of clones; around nine tenths are singletons. Sequencing used peripheral blood. The receptor source for this set is a man aged 70-80 years with acute or convalescent COVID-19.

This chain uses TRBV3-1 (or the pseudogene TRBV3-2) with TRBJ1-2, with no clear D. Germline V gene lookup returns CDR1 LGHDT and CDR2 YNNKEL (reference sequence). The CDR3 extends over 14 amino acids. V was trimmed by 1 base and J by 7 bases, leaving 13 bases between them. This chain's CDR3 is CASSQGVDSGGYTF. The DNA for the CDR3 is TGTGCCAGCAGCCAAGGGGTGGATTCGGGTGGCTACACCTTC.

J is TRBJ2-1 and V is TRBV5-1, with TRBD2 matching 12 bases. This CDR3 contains 15 residues. Germline loops: CDR1 SGHRS, CDR2 YFSETQ. The V gene end was trimmed by 7 bases and the J gene end by 4 bases; junction bases not matched to a gene: 6. The CDR3 spells CASSLAGGRYNEQFF. The CDR3 DNA is TGCGCCAGCTCTCTAGCGGGAGGGAGGTACAATGAGCAGTTCTTC. The entire variable domain, with the rest obtained from reference TRBV5-1 and TRBJ2-1, is as follows: KAGVTQTPRYLIKTRGQQVTLSCSPISGHRSVSWYQQTPGQGLQFLFEYFSETQRNKGNFPGRFSGRQFSNSRSEMNVSTLELGDSALYLCASSLAGGRYNEQFFGPGTRLTVL.